The rows below give T cell receptor beta chains drawn from one sample of a study of shared clonotypes between healthy human individuals. Assay: immunoSEQ multiplex PCR; the TCRdb copy retains only in-frame clones and omits some. The sample holds 1.6 million or so clones, around 97% seen once. Material: naive CD4+ T cells sorted from blood. These receptors were collected from a man between 25 and 39 years old in good health. The CDR3 runs from the conserved cysteine through the conserved F or W. D genes are given only for firm matches. Clone sizes are given selectively: once, few, many, or a class where the clone is expanded.

V	D	J	size	DNA	CDR3
TRBV21-1	.	TRBJ1-1	.	TGTGCCACCCTCCGTGACAGCCAGAACACTGAAGCTTTCTTT	CATLRDSQNTEAFF
TRBV11-2	.	TRBJ2-1	.	TGTGCCAGCAGCCGAAGGGACGCCGGCAATGAGCAGTTCTTC	CASSRRDAGNEQFF
TRBV29-1	.	TRBJ1-1	.	TGCAGCGTTGAAGGTCAGGTAGGGACTGAAGCTTTCTTT	CSVEGQVGTEAFF
TRBV29-1	.	TRBJ2-5	.	TGCAGCGTTGGGGCTCGGCTGAAAGAGACCCAGTACTTC	CSVGARLKETQYF
TRBV20-1	.	TRBJ2-2	once	TGCAGTGCGAGGGGGGCGCGGGAGCTGTTTTTT	CSARGARELFF
TRBV27	.	TRBJ2-7	.	TGTGCCAGCAGTTTACAGGGCCCCTACGAGCAGTACTTC	CASSLQGPYEQYF
TRBV2	.	TRBJ2-7	.	TGTGCCAGCAGTCTAGCGATTTACGAGCAGTACTTC	CASSLAIYEQYF
TRBV4-3	TRBD2	TRBJ2-3	once	TGCGCCAGCAGCCAAGATGGGCGGGAGGGCGGCACAGATACGCAGTATTTT	CASSQDGREGGTDTQYF
TRBV10-1	TRBD2	TRBJ2-1	once	TGCGCCAGCAGTGGACTAGCGGGAGGGACCAATGAGCAGTTCTTC	CASSGLAGGTNEQFF
TRBV7-2	.	TRBJ1-1	.	TGTGCCAGCAGTCTCGCGTCAGGGATGAACACTGAAGCTTTCTTT	CASSLASGMNTEAFF
TRBV19	TRBD2	TRBJ2-3	.	TGTGCCAGTAGTATGACTGGAGCGGGAGGTTTTGTGGATACGCAGTATTTT	CASSMTGAGGFVDTQYF
TRBV9	TRBD1	TRBJ2-5	.	TGTGCCAGCAGCCGGCGACAGGGGAAAGAGACCCAGTACTTC	CASSRRQGKETQYF
TRBV7-3	.	TRBJ2-2	.	TGTGCCAGCGCCCGGGACGGCTCGAACACCGGGGAGCTGTTTTTT	CASARDGSNTGELFF
TRBV5-1	.	TRBJ1-1	.	TGCGCCAGCAGCTTGGGGATTAGGACTCACACTGAAGCTTTCTTT	CASSLGIRTHTEAFF
TRBV13	TRBD2	TRBJ2-1	.	TGTGCCAGCAGCTCGACTAGCGGGAGGGCCTATGAGCAGTTCTTC	CASSSTSGRAYEQFF
TRBV4-3	TRBD2	TRBJ2-7	.	TGCGCCAGCAGCCAACGATTGGGCCTAGCGGGTGTCTACGAGCAGTACTTC	CASSQRLGLAGVYEQYF
TRBV6-4	TRBD1	TRBJ1-1	.	TGTGCCAGCAGCGCACAGGGGGCCACTGAAGCTTTCTTT	CASSAQGATEAFF
TRBV5-1	.	TRBJ2-7	.	TGCGCCAGCCGCCGATCCGGGACGATTTACGAGCAGTACTTC	CASRRSGTIYEQYF
TRBV14	.	TRBJ2-1	.	TGTGCCAGCAGCCAAGTGATCGGGAATCGGCAGTTCTTC	CASSQVIGNRQFF
TRBV28	.	TRBJ1-5	.	TGTGCCAGCAGTTTACCGGGGCCGACCCAGCATTTT	CASSLPGPTQHF
TRBV5-1	.	TRBJ2-3	.	TGCGCCAGCAGCTTGGCCCTTCTAGCGACCCAACCAGATACGCAGTATTTT	CASSLALLATQPDTQYF
TRBV28	TRBD1	TRBJ1-2	.	TGTGCCAGCAGCTTCCCACGCACGGGACAGGGGTACTATGGCTACACCTTC	CASSFPRTGQGYYGYTF
TRBV28	TRBD2	TRBJ2-7	.	TGTGCCAGCTGCCCTAGCGGGACCCCCTACGAGCAGTACTTC	CASCPSGTPYEQYF
TRBV5-1	.	TRBJ1-1	.	TGCGCCAGCAGCAGGGGCAGCGGGGGGACTGAAGCTTTCTTT	CASSRGSGGTEAFF
TRBV4-1	TRBD2	TRBJ2-2	.	TGCGCCAGCAGCTCGGGACTAGCGGAGAACACCGGGGAGCTGTTTTTT	CASSSGLAENTGELFF
TRBV10-2	.	TRBJ2-7	.	TGCGCCAGCAGTGATCGCGGGCGCCGCCATAATACCTACGAGCAGTACTTC	CASSDRGRRHNTYEQYF
TRBV28	.	TRBJ2-3	.	TGTGCCAGCAGTTTATCGGGACTTCCGAAAGATACGCAGTATTTT	CASSLSGLPKDTQYF
TRBV10-3	.	TRBJ2-5	.	TGTGCCATCAGTGGAGGACAGCCGGGGAAGTCAGAGACCCAGTACTTC	CAISGGQPGKSETQYF
TRBV27	TRBD1	TRBJ1-5	.	TGTGCCAGCAGTCCCGGGACAGGGGACCCACGGGGGAATCAGCCCCAGCATTTT	CASSPGTGDPRGNQPQHF
TRBV7-6	.	TRBJ2-7	once	TGTGCCAGCAGCCGCCAGGGGGAGGGTGCCTACGAGCAGTACTTC	CASSRQGEGAYEQYF
TRBV2	.	TRBJ1-2	.	TGTGCCAGCAGGGCTCAGGAGAACTATGGCTACACCTTC	CASRAQENYGYTF
TRBV7-2	TRBD1	TRBJ2-7	.	TGTGCCAGCAGCTTAACTTTCACCGGGACAGGGGAACACGAGCAGTACTTC	CASSLTFTGTGEHEQYF